The rows below give T cell receptor beta chains drawn from one sample of a study of T cells after yellow fever vaccination. TCRdb passed the 5' RACE reads through MiXCR, listing each CDR3 protein once. The sample carries under 500,000 distinct CDR3 sequences, roughly a sixth recorded once. The source was PBMCs, collected before the yellow fever booster vaccination. The receptors come from a man younger than 35 who received the YFV17D yellow fever vaccine. CDR3s include the opening cysteine and the closing phenylalanine or tryptophan. A D gene is named only where the DNA matches it firmly. Clone size appears in some rows only: once, few, many, or a class for an expanded clone.

clone size	V gene	J gene	D gene	CDR3 length	CDR3 DNA	CDR3 protein
many	TRBV9	TRBJ2-7	.	12	TGTGCCAGCAGCGTAGGGGCAGGGGAGCAGTACTTC	CASSVGAGEQYF
.	TRBV19	TRBJ1-1	.	11	TGTGCCAGTAGTACACGAACTGAAGCTTTCTTT	CASSTRTEAFF
few	TRBV6-5	TRBJ1-6	TRBD1	18	TGTGCCAGCAGTTACCTGTTTCCGGGACAGGGGATCGGTTCACCCCTCCACTTT	CASSYLFPGQGIGSPLHF
.	TRBV5-1	TRBJ2-1	.	16	TGCGCCAGCCTGGCCGGGAACAGAGACTCCTACAATGAGCAGTTCTTC	CASLAGNRDSYNEQFF
once	TRBV11-2	TRBJ2-7	.	12	TGTGCCAGCAGTTTCCTCACCGGCGAGCAGTACTTC	CASSFLTGEQYF
.	TRBV12-3/TRBV12-4	TRBJ1-6	.	14	TGTGCCAGCAGCCACCGGGACTATAATTCACCCCTCCTCTTT	CASSHRDYNSPLLF
.	TRBV27	TRBJ2-1	.	14	TGTGCCAGCAGTTTATCAGTAGCGAACGATGAGCAGTTCTTC	CASSLSVANDEQFF
few	TRBV7-9	TRBJ2-1	TRBD1	15	TGTGCCAGCAGCTTGGAATATGGGACAGGGTGGTCTCAGTTCTTC	CASSLEYGTGWSQFF
many	TRBV7-2	TRBJ2-5	.	14	TGTGCCAGCAGCTTAGCACTGACCCAAGAGACCCAGTACTTC	CASSLALTQETQYF
few	TRBV5-1	TRBJ2-3	TRBD2	17	TGCGCCAGCAGCTTGGTCGGGCTAGCGGGGGGCACAGATACGCAGTATTTT	CASSLVGLAGGTDTQYF
few	TRBV20-1	TRBJ1-1	.	12	TGCAGTGCTAGTGGGATGAACGCTGAAGCTTTCTTT	CSASGMNAEAFF
.	TRBV5-1	TRBJ1-2	TRBD1	16	TGCGCCAGCAGCTTGGCTGACAGGGTCCCTCACTATGGCTACACCTTC	CASSLADRVPHYGYTF
.	TRBV7-9	TRBJ1-2	.	14	TGTGCCAGCAGCCGTCCGACAGCGGGTAATGGCTACACCTTC	CASSRPTAGNGYTF
few	TRBV7-9	TRBJ2-2	TRBD2	16	TGTGCCACCATGTACACGGGCGGCGGGGGAACCGGGGAGCTGTTTTTT	CATMYTGGGGTGELFF
.	TRBV5-5	TRBJ2-2	.	15	TGTGCCAGCAGCTTCCAGTCCCTCAACACCGGGGAGCTGTTTTTT	CASSFQSLNTGELFF
once	TRBV13	TRBJ2-2	.	13	TGTGCCAGCAGCCACATGGGCACCGGGGAGCTGTTTTTT	CASSHMGTGELFF
few	TRBV5-1	TRBJ2-3	.	14	TGCGCCAGCAGCTCGGAGTGGAGTACAGATACGCAGTATTTT	CASSSEWSTDTQYF
.	TRBV15	TRBJ1-5	.	15	TGTGCCACCAGCAGTGAGGACAGTTTCGGGCAGCCCCAGCATTTT	CATSSEDSFGQPQHF
.	TRBV7-8	TRBJ1-5	TRBD1	17	TGTGCCAGCAGCCCCCGGGCGCGGACAGGGGAGGATCAGCCCCAGCATTTT	CASSPRARTGEDQPQHF
few	TRBV7-2	TRBJ2-3	.	15	TGTGCCAGCAGCTTAGACTCGCGCGGGGTAGATACGCAGTATTTT	CASSLDSRGVDTQYF
few	TRBV7-9	TRBJ1-2	.	12	TGTGCCAGCAGGGTGGGGGAGTCTGGCTACACCTTC	CASRVGESGYTF
.	TRBV6-6	TRBJ2-3	TRBD1	15	TGTGCCAGCGATGGCAGCAGGGGGCAATCAGATACGCAGTATTTT	CASDGSRGQSDTQYF
few	TRBV18	TRBJ2-3	.	14	TGTGCCAGCTCACCACCGCAGGTTTACGGTACGCAGTATTTT	CASSPPQVYGTQYF
many	TRBV29-1	TRBJ2-2	.	14	TGCAGCGTCAATACCGGGGTCGTGCCCGGGGAGCTGTTTTTT	CSVNTGVVPGELFF
few	TRBV20-1	TRBJ1-4	.	14	TGCAGTGCTAGAGATCCCCGTAATAGTGAAAAACTGTTTTTT	CSARDPRNSEKLFF
.	TRBV5-1	TRBJ1-1	.	14	TGCGCCAGCAGCTTGGACAGGGTGGCCACTGAAGCTTTCTTT	CASSLDRVATEAFF
.	TRBV6-5	TRBJ1-4	.	16	TGTGCCAGCAGTTACTCGTGGATGAGACGTGCGGAAAAACTGTTTTTT	CASSYSWMRRAEKLFF
.	TRBV5-1	TRBJ2-1	.	16	TGCGCCAGCCACAGACGATATACCCAGGGGAACAATGAGCAGTTCTTC	CASHRRYTQGNNEQFF
few	TRBV10-3	TRBJ2-5	.	12	TGTGCCACCGCTAGGCCTTACGAGACCCAGTACTTC	CATARPYETQYF
.	TRBV7-2	TRBJ1-5	.	13	TGTGCCAGCAGCTTAGCGCCGGATCAGCCCCAGCATTTT	CASSLAPDQPQHF
few	TRBV21-1	TRBJ1-5	.	16	TGTGCCACCGACCGGGAAGACAGTAATAGCAATCAGCCCCAGCATTTT	CATDREDSNSNQPQHF
few	TRBV18	TRBJ1-1	.	13	TGTGCCAGCTCCCGAGAGGGGGACACTGAAGCTTTCTTT	CASSREGDTEAFF
.	TRBV29-1	TRBJ1-1	.	11	TGCAGCGTTGACCCGGCAACTGAAGCTTTCTTT	CSVDPATEAFF
.	TRBV10-3	TRBJ1-1	.	14	TGTGCCGGGGCACCGGGGGGAGGCAGAACTGAAGCTTTCTTT	CAGAPGGGRTEAFF
few	TRBV7-3	TRBJ1-2	.	14	TGTGCCAGCAGCGCCTCCGGGGCTGGATTTGGCTACACCTTC	CASSASGAGFGYTF
.	TRBV11-3	TRBJ2-1	TRBD1	13	TGTGCCAGCAGTTCTACAGGGGACAATGAGCAGTTCTTC	CASSSTGDNEQFF
many	TRBV4-2	TRBJ1-5	TRBD1	16	TGTGCCAGCAGCCTCCACGCACAGGGGGAGGATCAGCCCCAGCATTTT	CASSLHAQGEDQPQHF
.	TRBV25-1	TRBJ2-2	.	16	TGTGCCAGCTCCCACGGGGGGCCTACACTGCACGGGGAGCTGTTTTTT	CASSHGGPTLHGELFF
few	TRBV24-1	TRBJ2-2	TRBD1	17	TGTGCCACCAGTAGCAGACAGGGGCTCGGCGGCACCGGGGAGCTGTTTTTT	CATSSRQGLGGTGELFF
.	TRBV6-1	TRBJ1-1	.	15	TGTGCCAGCAGTGAATATAGAGCTATGAACACTGAAGCTTTCTTT	CASSEYRAMNTEAFF
few	TRBV5-1	TRBJ2-1	TRBD1	16	TGCGCCAGCAGCTTGCCCCTGAGGACAGGGGAAGTTGAGCAGTTCTTC	CASSLPLRTGEVEQFF
.	TRBV6-1	TRBJ1-2	.	14	TGTGCCAGCAGTGAAGCCAGGCCGTTGGATGGCTACACCTTC	CASSEARPLDGYTF
.	TRBV18	TRBJ2-5	TRBD2	15	TGTGCCAGCTCACTGGCGGGGGGTCTTGGCGAGACCCAGTACTTC	CASSLAGGLGETQYF
.	TRBV24-1	TRBJ1-2	.	12	TGTGCCACCAGTGATCGGCTATATGGCTACACCTTC	CATSDRLYGYTF
many	TRBV29-1	TRBJ1-5	.	12	TGCAGCGTTATGGGTGAGAATCAGCCCCAGCATTTT	CSVMGENQPQHF
.	TRBV7-6	TRBJ2-2	.	18	TGTGCCAGCAGCACAACCGGTGGAGGGAGCCTGGGGACCGGGGAGCTGTTTTTT	CASSTTGGGSLGTGELFF